The entry below gives a single T cell receptor beta chain sequence along with its context. The antigen remains unidentified. This entry is derived from a study of CD4+ T cells in melanoma. Trimming pared 5 bases from V and 6 bases from J, leaving 19 bases between. Germline lookup yields CDR1 SGHVS and CDR2 FQNEAQ. This CDR3 region has 16 residues. Assay: immunoSEQ multiplex PCR; the TCRdb copy retains only in-frame clones and omits some. Seen here are fewer than 150,000 clones, about nine tenths observed once, and the top ten hold approximately 1.4%. General study points: Reportedly, melanoma neoantigen-specific CD4+ T cells showed varied differentiation states.

V is TRBV7-8 and J is TRBJ2-2; D is tentatively TRBD1 or TRBD2 (5 bases each). The origin of this receptor is a human donor with melanoma. The CDR3 region is CASSPGSAFRAGELFF. In DNA, the CDR3 is TGTGCCAGCAGCCCAGGGAGTGCGTTTCGGGCCGGGGAGCTGTTTTTT.